The clone carrying this T cell receptor beta chain was counted many times. Its antigen is not identified. The CDR3 end lies 3 residues beyond the end of the read and is filled in from the germline J gene. The data stem from a study of T cell clonality in common variable immunodeficiency. Profiling relied on immunoSEQ multiplex PCR, and the TCRdb table lists in-frame clones only, not all of them. This repertoire holds about 42,000 clones, and none appear only once. Study-wide points: Fewer deletions and N-nucleotide insertions were reportedly seen in common variable immunodeficiency TCR beta sequences. What drives increased CVID clonality needs T cell subpopulation sequencing. Patient heterogeneity in the CVID cohort limited correlations between repertoire features and clinical complications.

Trimming pared 2 bases from V and 4 bases from J, leaving 8 bases between. From germline, CDR1 is SGHVS and CDR2 FNYEAQ. The CDR3 totals 13 residues. Most patients and controls had Caucasian heritage. The clonotype was recovered from a person aged 18-69 years in good health. The V and J genes are TRBV7-6 and TRBJ2-5; D perhaps matches TRBD2 (6 bases). Sequenced: peripheral blood mononuclear cells. CDR3 sequence: CASSLRRGETQYF. The DNA read from the CDR3 is TGTGCCAGCAGCTTACGGCGGGGAGAGACC. The variable domain in full, with the rest retrieved from reference TRBV7-6 and TRBJ2-5, is GAGVSQSPRYKVTKRGQDVALRCDPISGHVSLYWYRQALGQGPEFLTYFNYEAQQDKSGLPNDRFSAERPEGSISTLTIQRTEQRDSAMYRCASSLRRGETQYFGPGTRLLVL.